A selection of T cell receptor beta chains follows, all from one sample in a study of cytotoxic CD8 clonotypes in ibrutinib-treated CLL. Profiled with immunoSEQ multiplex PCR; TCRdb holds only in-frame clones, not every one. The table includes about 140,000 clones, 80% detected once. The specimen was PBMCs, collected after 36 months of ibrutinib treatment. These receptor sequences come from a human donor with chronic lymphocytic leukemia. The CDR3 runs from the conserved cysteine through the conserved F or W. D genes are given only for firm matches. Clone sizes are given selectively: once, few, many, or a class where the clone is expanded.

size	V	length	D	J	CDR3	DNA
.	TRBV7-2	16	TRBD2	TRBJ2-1	CASSLGAGGSYNEQFF	TGTGCCAGCAGCTTAGGGGCGGGGGGCTCCTACAATGAGCAGTTCTTC
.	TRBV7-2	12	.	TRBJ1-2	CASSPRPYGYTF	TGTGCCAGCAGCCCCCGCCCCTATGGCTACACCTTC
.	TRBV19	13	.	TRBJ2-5	CASSMIPQETQYF	TGTGCCAGTAGTATGATTCCTCAAGAGACCCAGTACTTC
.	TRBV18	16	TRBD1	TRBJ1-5	CASSPDRGRANQPQHF	TGTGCCAGCTCACCAGACAGGGGTCGGGCCAATCAGCCCCAGCATTTT
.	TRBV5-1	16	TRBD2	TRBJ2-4	CASSSTSGIAKNIQYF	TGCGCCAGCAGCTCGACTAGCGGTATAGCCAAAAACATTCAGTACTTC
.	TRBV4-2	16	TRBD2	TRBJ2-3	CASSLRTSGISDTQYF	TGTGCCAGCAGCCTCCGGACTAGCGGTATCTCAGATACGCAGTATTTT
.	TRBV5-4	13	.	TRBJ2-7	CASMGRGLDEQYF	TGTGCCAGCATGGGCCGGGGCTTGGACGAGCAGTACTTC
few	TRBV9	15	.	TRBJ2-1	CASSDDRIMSNEQFF	TGTGCCAGCAGCGACGATAGAATTATGTCGAATGAGCAGTTCTTC
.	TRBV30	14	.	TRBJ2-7	CAWSVAGSPYEQYF	TGTGCCTGGAGTGTAGCTGGGAGCCCCTACGAGCAGTACTTC
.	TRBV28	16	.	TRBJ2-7	CASSLGMQGLPYEQYF	TGTGCCAGCAGTTTAGGGATGCAGGGCTTACCCTACGAGCAGTACTTC
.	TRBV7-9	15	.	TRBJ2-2	CASSLKRTFTGELFF	TGTGCCAGCAGCTTAAAGAGGACATTCACCGGGGAGCTGTTTTTT